The following is a T cell receptor (beta chain) sequence with its context. This sample was included in a study of blood T cell repertoires in COVID-19. The overall study: Material from acute and convalescent COVID-19 was sourced from the United States, Italy and Spain.

CDR1 MNHEY and CDR2 SVGAGI come from the germline V gene. Trimming took 5 bases from V and 0 from J, leaving 11 bases between them. The CDR3 totals 14 residues. Participants spanned ages about 18 to 100 years and resided in about 25 US areas. Participant-reported clinical history was the basis for cohort assignment. Cohort 3 recovered donors had two negative PCRs, clearance, or symptom resolution. Profiling relied on immunoSEQ multiplex PCR, and the TCRdb table lists in-frame clones only, not all of them. Counted here are over 250,000 clones, around nine tenths occurring once; the ten biggest clones make up under 10%.

V usage is TRBV6-5 and J usage is TRBJ2-7; no clear D. Sequenced material: PBMCs or T cells enriched from blood (not recorded which). The source of this sequence is a man aged 40-50 years who had recovered from COVID-19. CDR3 bases: TGTGCCAGCAGTAACCACGTCGGCTCCTACGAGCAGTACTTC. Translated: CASSNHVGSYEQYF.